A single sample is the source of the 12 T cell receptor beta chains below, sequenced in a study of control samples from healthy donors and cancer patients. Measured with immunoSEQ multiplex PCR; TCRdb has only the in-frame clones, and not every one. The sample includes under 450,000 clones, about nine tenths of them seen just once. The source material was PBMCs. Receptors were obtained from a man aged 40-55 years with head and neck cancer.

The CDR3 loop reads CASSYRDRDYEQYF. CDR3 sequence (DNA): TGTGCCAGTAGTTACCGGGACAGAGACTACGAGCAGTACTTC. The chain employs TRBV19 and TRBJ2-7, with TRBD1 matching 7 bases. CDR1 is LNHDA and CDR2 is SQIVND in the germline V gene (reference sequence). Trimming took 5 bases from V and 3 from J; bases not matched to a gene: 7. The CDR3 has 14 amino acids.

The chain combines TRBV19 with TRBJ2-7; the D gene could be TRBD1 or TRBD2 (5 bases each). Germline V CDR1 and CDR2: LNHDA, SQIVND (reference sequence). V dropped 6 bases and J dropped 9 bases, with 18 bases sitting between them. The CDR3 spans 13 residues. The CDR3 DNA reads as TGTGCCAGTAGCCTGGGGGTAGACAGAGGGCAGTACTTC. This codes for CASSLGVDRGQYF. Full variable domain (outside the CDR3, taken from reference TRBV19 and TRBJ2-7): DGGITQSPKYLFRKEGQNVTLSCEQNLNHDAMYWYRQDPGQGLRLIYYSQIVNDFQKGDIAEGYSVSREKKESFPLTVTSAQKNPTAFYLCASSLGVDRGQYFGPGTRLTVT.

J is TRBJ1-3 and V is TRBV29-1; D might be TRBD1 (6 bases). V gave up 4 bases and J gave up 4 bases, with 11 bases separating them. CDR3 length equals 13 residues. Germline loops: CDR1 SQVTM, CDR2 ANQGSEA. The DNA for the CDR3 is TGCAGCGTTGTGGGGGGCAGGGGAAACACCATATATTTT. Amino acids: CSVVGGRGNTIYF. Filled out from reference TRBV29-1 and TRBJ1-3, the complete variable domain reads SAVISQKPSRDICQRGTSLTIQCQVDSQVTMMFWYRQQPGQSLTLIATANQGSEATYESGFVIDKFPISRPNLTFSTLTVSNMSPEDSSIYLCSVVGGRGNTIYFGEGSWLTVV.

The chain couples TRBV6-2 or TRBV6-3 to TRBJ2-7; 7 bases agree with TRBD2. V dropped 6 bases and J dropped 1; count of bases not matched to a gene: 9. Germline V gives CDR1 MNHEY, CDR2 SVGEGT. CDR3 length: 15 amino acids. The CDR3 reads CASSTGGFTSYEQYF. CDR3 DNA: TGTGCCAGCAGCACCGGGGGGTTTACTTCCTACGAGCAGTACTTC.

The table lists this clone with a count of one. The gene calls are TRBV19 and TRBJ1-6, with 7 nucleotides matching TRBD1. This CDR3 region has 13 residues. Per the germline V gene, CDR1 is LNHDA and CDR2 is SQIVND (reference sequence). The V gene end was trimmed by 10 bases and the J gene end by 5 bases; junction bases not matched to a gene: 5. The CDR3 nucleotides are TGTGCCACCTCACAGGGGAATAATTCACCCCTCCACTTT. Its protein is CATSQGNNSPLHF.

This clone was seen a single time. The chain employs TRBV11-2 and TRBJ2-2, with D hard to call. Trimming shortened V by 5 bases and J by 0 bases, and 13 bases separated the two germline ends. Germline-derived CDR1 and CDR2 are SGHAT and FQNNGV. This CDR3 has 16 residues. In nucleotides, the CDR3 is TGTGCCAGCAGCCCTATCGAGAGATCGAACACCGGGGAGCTGTTTTTT. Amino acid sequence: CASSPIERSNTGELFF.

The chain combines TRBV7-3 with TRBJ1-6, with 9 bases aligning to TRBD1. Germline values: CDR1 SGHTA, CDR2 FQGTGA. The junction had 4 bases not matched to a gene; V was cut back by 5 bases and J by 5 bases. The CDR3 consists of 15 residues. CDR3 coding DNA: TGTGCCAGCAGCACTGGGACAGGGAATAATTCACCCCTCCACTTT. Translated, it gives CASSTGTGNNSPLHF.

The chain uses TRBV5-4 and TRBJ2-5; maybe TRBD1 (6 bases). This CDR3 is built from 16 residues. The germline CDR1 and CDR2 sequences are SGHNT and YYREEE (reference sequence). The V and J ends lost 3 bases and 4 bases respectively, with 19 bases between them. DNA for the CDR3: TGTGCCAGCAGCTCTTCTACAGGGCCGTATGGAGAGACCCAGTACTTC. This encodes CASSSSTGPYGETQYF.

J is TRBJ1-1 and V is TRBV4-1; D gene ambiguous. The CDR3 is made up of 13 amino acids. V was clipped by 3 bases and J by 2 bases, with 7 bases between them. Germline lookup yields CDR1 MGHRA and CDR2 YSYEKL. CDR3 sequence reads: CASSQSRNTEAFF. The DNA of the CDR3 is TGCGCCAGCAGCCAGTCGCGAAACACTGAAGCTTTCTTT.

The rearrangement uses TRBV20-1 and TRBJ1-1; TRBD1 is a possible D gene (6 bases). Germline CDR1 reads DFQATT; CDR2 reads SNEGSKA (reference sequence). The CDR3 contains 17 residues. V lost 3 bases and J lost 7, with 27 bases in between. CDR3 coding DNA: TGCAGTGCTAGTGCCGGGATTACCCAAAGGGGGGGTTATGAAGCTTTCTTT. It specifies CSASAGITQRGGYEAFF.

V gene TRBV5-1 combines with J gene TRBJ2-3; D may correspond to TRBD1 or TRBD2 (5 bases each). Germline lookup yields CDR1 SGHRS and CDR2 YFSETQ. The CDR3 loop spans 12 amino acids. Deletions cut 7 bases from V and 3 bases from J, with 9 bases between. For the CDR3, the DNA is TGCGCCAGCTCGGGGCCAACAGATACGCAGTATTTT. Translating it yields CASSGPTDTQYF. The full variable domain, completed using reference TRBV5-1 and TRBJ2-3, is KAGVTQTPRYLIKTRGQQVTLSCSPISGHRSVSWYQQTPGQGLQFLFEYFSETQRNKGNFPGRFSGRQFSNSRSEMNVSTLELGDSALYLCASSGPTDTQYFGPGTRLTVL.

The J gene is TRBJ1-4, the V gene TRBV7-9; D gene uncertain. V lost 1 base and J 1 base, leaving 7 bases between the germline ends. The CDR3 runs 15 residues. Germline CDR1 reads SEHNR; CDR2 reads FQNEAQ (reference sequence). The CDR3 loop reads CASSLGTGTNEKLFF. CDR3 coding DNA: TGTGCCAGCAGCTTAGGGACGGGAACTAATGAAAAACTGTTTTTT.